A selection of T cell receptor beta chains follows, all from one sample in a study of blood T cell repertoires in COVID-19. Clones were read by immunoSEQ multiplex PCR, and TCRdb kept only the in-frame ones, dropping some. The table has around 56,000 clones, approximately 87% seen once. Sequencing was carried out using peripheral blood. All receptors come from a man in his fifties or sixties with active or convalescent COVID-19. Each CDR3 is given without its conserved first and last residue. Rows give clone size only sometimes, using once, few, many, or a class for an expanded clone.

cdr3_aa: ASSLPGQGADGYT
v_call: TRBV4-1
cdr3_length: 13
j_call: TRBJ1-2
clone_size: once

cdr3_aa: ASSPWTGLSYNEQF
v_call: TRBV18
cdr3_length: 14
j_call: TRBJ2-1
clone_size: once

cdr3_aa: ASSYNSNQPQH
v_call: TRBV2
cdr3_length: 11
j_call: TRBJ1-5
clone_size: NA

cdr3_aa: ASAAGARDTQY
v_call: TRBV6-5
cdr3_length: 11
j_call: TRBJ2-3
clone_size: once

cdr3_aa: ASSLGLAGGHEQY
v_call: TRBV7-9
cdr3_length: 13
j_call: TRBJ2-7
clone_size: NA

cdr3_aa: ASSEGGLAGGVTDTQY
v_call: TRBV2
cdr3_length: 16
j_call: TRBJ2-3
clone_size: NA

cdr3_aa: ACRGGLVKETQY
v_call: TRBV30
cdr3_length: 12
j_call: TRBJ2-5
clone_size: NA

cdr3_aa: ASSPSGGPTYEQY
v_call: TRBV7-9
cdr3_length: 13
j_call: TRBJ2-7
clone_size: NA

cdr3_aa: ASNLQGASTDTQY
v_call: TRBV28
cdr3_length: 13
j_call: TRBJ2-3
clone_size: NA

cdr3_aa: ASSSGRTGSYEQY
v_call: TRBV7-7
cdr3_length: 13
j_call: TRBJ2-7
clone_size: NA

cdr3_aa: ASSPMAGLAGGPSTDTQY
v_call: TRBV6-6
cdr3_length: 18
j_call: TRBJ2-3
clone_size: NA

cdr3_aa: ASSLGTGSNYGYT
v_call: TRBV7-8
cdr3_length: 13
j_call: TRBJ1-2
clone_size: once

cdr3_aa: ASSEGTGGSIQPQH
v_call: TRBV9
cdr3_length: 14
j_call: TRBJ1-5
clone_size: NA

cdr3_aa: ASREGTGRSEQY
v_call: TRBV6-1
cdr3_length: 12
j_call: TRBJ2-7
clone_size: NA

cdr3_aa: ASSARDRVFQPQH
v_call: TRBV19
cdr3_length: 13
j_call: TRBJ1-5
clone_size: once

cdr3_aa: ASSTGQGTEAF
v_call: TRBV2
cdr3_length: 11
j_call: TRBJ1-1
clone_size: NA

cdr3_aa: ASSLLAGSGELF
v_call: TRBV7-7
cdr3_length: 12
j_call: TRBJ2-2
clone_size: NA

cdr3_aa: ASSPTTAYEQY
v_call: TRBV28
cdr3_length: 11
j_call: TRBJ2-7
clone_size: NA

cdr3_aa: ATSDPPGTGGRTEAF
v_call: TRBV24-1
cdr3_length: 15
j_call: TRBJ1-1
clone_size: NA

cdr3_aa: ATQVQDTNTGELF
v_call: TRBV19
cdr3_length: 13
j_call: TRBJ2-2
clone_size: NA

cdr3_aa: ASSYPAGSMNTEAF
v_call: TRBV7-9
cdr3_length: 14
j_call: TRBJ1-1
clone_size: once

cdr3_aa: ASSQPTGAEAF
v_call: TRBV3-1/TRBV3-2
cdr3_length: 11
j_call: TRBJ1-1
clone_size: NA

cdr3_aa: ASSQSPGGDTEAF
v_call: TRBV5-4
cdr3_length: 13
j_call: TRBJ1-1
clone_size: once

cdr3_aa: ASSLANFNEQF
v_call: TRBV11-2
cdr3_length: 11
j_call: TRBJ2-1
clone_size: once

cdr3_aa: ASSILVAGNYGYT
v_call: TRBV19
cdr3_length: 13
j_call: TRBJ1-2
clone_size: NA

cdr3_aa: ASSSERDRAYNEQF
v_call: TRBV5-6
cdr3_length: 14
j_call: TRBJ2-1
clone_size: NA

cdr3_aa: ASRTETNYGYT
v_call: TRBV2
cdr3_length: 11
j_call: TRBJ1-2
clone_size: NA

cdr3_aa: ASSLDSSYEQY
v_call: TRBV7-3
cdr3_length: 11
j_call: TRBJ2-7
clone_size: few

cdr3_aa: ASAGQYNSPLH
v_call: TRBV25-1
cdr3_length: 11
j_call: TRBJ1-6
clone_size: NA

cdr3_aa: ASSLASQAEAF
v_call: TRBV7-6
cdr3_length: 11
j_call: TRBJ1-1
clone_size: NA

cdr3_aa: ASRPGQGYNEQF
v_call: TRBV2
cdr3_length: 12
j_call: TRBJ2-1
clone_size: NA

cdr3_aa: ASSLGGMTGNTIY
v_call: TRBV5-5
cdr3_length: 13
j_call: TRBJ1-3
clone_size: NA

cdr3_aa: ASSSGSAYEQY
v_call: TRBV9
cdr3_length: 11
j_call: TRBJ2-7
clone_size: once

cdr3_aa: ASSLVQGTHLGYT
v_call: TRBV5-5
cdr3_length: 13
j_call: TRBJ1-2
clone_size: few

cdr3_aa: ASSESRGAGQPQH
v_call: TRBV25-1
cdr3_length: 13
j_call: TRBJ1-5
clone_size: NA

cdr3_aa: ASIPPSGGYSNQPQH
v_call: TRBV21-1
cdr3_length: 15
j_call: TRBJ1-5
clone_size: NA

cdr3_aa: ASSRDRDHEAF
v_call: TRBV2
cdr3_length: 11
j_call: TRBJ1-1
clone_size: once

cdr3_aa: ASSATGATNEKLF
v_call: TRBV2
cdr3_length: 13
j_call: TRBJ1-4
clone_size: NA

cdr3_aa: ATAGGHNTEAF
v_call: TRBV12-3/TRBV12-4
cdr3_length: 11
j_call: TRBJ1-1
clone_size: NA

cdr3_aa: ASSQRTGSSDTGELF
v_call: TRBV4-1
cdr3_length: 15
j_call: TRBJ2-2
clone_size: NA

cdr3_aa: ASSLRQGQREKLF
v_call: TRBV7-9
cdr3_length: 13
j_call: TRBJ1-4
clone_size: NA

cdr3_aa: ASSPTGWGTQY
v_call: TRBV3-1/TRBV3-2
cdr3_length: 11
j_call: TRBJ2-5
clone_size: NA

cdr3_aa: ASGHYSGTGIQPQH
v_call: TRBV12-5
cdr3_length: 14
j_call: TRBJ1-5
clone_size: NA

cdr3_aa: ASSSGRQHLNYGYT
v_call: TRBV6-5
cdr3_length: 14
j_call: TRBJ1-2
clone_size: NA

cdr3_aa: ASSLSQGVNSPLH
v_call: TRBV7-2
cdr3_length: 13
j_call: TRBJ1-6
clone_size: NA

cdr3_aa: ATPLAGGRPRAYNEQF
v_call: TRBV15
cdr3_length: 16
j_call: TRBJ2-1
clone_size: NA

cdr3_aa: ASSSRRGQSGNTIY
v_call: TRBV19
cdr3_length: 14
j_call: TRBJ1-3
clone_size: NA

cdr3_aa: ASSQKTGWGDTQY
v_call: TRBV4-1
cdr3_length: 13
j_call: TRBJ2-3
clone_size: NA

cdr3_aa: ASSPPQLAGGSTGELF
v_call: TRBV18
cdr3_length: 16
j_call: TRBJ2-2
clone_size: NA

cdr3_aa: ASSSGPTSYNEQF
v_call: TRBV7-2
cdr3_length: 13
j_call: TRBJ2-1
clone_size: NA

cdr3_aa: ASSLFRVYGYT
v_call: TRBV28
cdr3_length: 11
j_call: TRBJ1-2
clone_size: NA

cdr3_aa: ASSRGTATNEQF
v_call: TRBV3-1/TRBV3-2
cdr3_length: 12
j_call: TRBJ2-1
clone_size: NA

cdr3_aa: ASSPRGQIMNTEAF
v_call: TRBV5-5
cdr3_length: 14
j_call: TRBJ1-1
clone_size: few

cdr3_aa: ASRAPGTGGREKLF
v_call: TRBV25-1
cdr3_length: 14
j_call: TRBJ1-4
clone_size: NA